The rows below give T cell receptor beta chains drawn from one sample of a study of shared clonotypes between healthy human individuals. Sequenced by immunoSEQ multiplex PCR; TCRdb stores in-frame clones only, minus some. The sample yields 950,000 to 1,100,000 clones, more than 75% seen once. Sequencing input: memory CD4+ T cells from PBMCs. The receptors here all came from a man aged 18-30 years in good health. Some clones in this sample may be carry-over from other donors' samples. CDR3s leave out the opening cysteine and the closing phenylalanine or tryptophan. Fields, in order: V gene, CDR3 protein.

V: TRBV5-1; CDR3: ASRGTREETQY
V: TRBV13; CDR3: ASSTKNRLAGVSTDTQY
V: TRBV18; CDR3: ASSPNNEQF
V: TRBV7-9; CDR3: ASSPRSFGDRPYEQY
V: TRBV5-6; CDR3: ASSWDLQETQY
V: TRBV5-4; CDR3: ASSRDGNYGYT
V: TRBV28; CDR3: ASDSFGRSEQY
V: TRBV5-1; CDR3: ASRSGQGIGAYEQY
V: TRBV18; CDR3: ASSPYWTSGNTGELF
V: TRBV10-3; CDR3: ASGALETEAF
V: TRBV28; CDR3: ASKLDSEQY
V: TRBV18; CDR3: ASSPAGVAYEQY
V: TRBV28; CDR3: ASRNRVPNQPQH
V: TRBV19; CDR3: ASSIVSGDTYEQY
V: TRBV18; CDR3: ASSPALRPNTEAF
V: TRBV5-6; CDR3: ASSSGDTNTGELF
V: TRBV5-1; CDR3: ASSVSGHTYEQY
V: TRBV27; CDR3: ASSPHRGRVSYEQY
V: TRBV27; CDR3: ASSLGRDFPRLTGELF
V: TRBV29-1; CDR3: SVGAGLKETQY
V: TRBV5-1; CDR3: ASSLGLADSYEQY
V: TRBV5-3; CDR3: ARSFQGEGMNTEAF
V: TRBV5-4; CDR3: ASSCGTSGVKTYEQY
V: TRBV19; CDR3: ASSIVVTGQRGGQPQH
V: TRBV2; CDR3: ASRGLANTGELF
V: TRBV2; CDR3: ASSENLDEQY
V: TRBV7-3; CDR3: ASSLIPGGQETQY
V: TRBV9; CDR3: ASSVGTSGSETQY
V: TRBV5-1; CDR3: ASRRGLAGRGTDTQY
V: TRBV5-1; CDR3: ASSLGGGGSYNEQF
V: TRBV27; CDR3: ASRPTDTQY
V: TRBV5-4; CDR3: AGHRGAEAF
V: TRBV27; CDR3: ASSSQVYSNQPQH
V: TRBV18; CDR3: ASSRNQETQY
V: TRBV6-6; CDR3: ASSYSGDGREY
V: TRBV21-1; CDR3: ASSLSGTSGSTSYEQY
V: TRBV11-3; CDR3: ASSSVGYEQY
V: TRBV7-2; CDR3: ASSSLFWAGGYNEQF
V: TRBV13; CDR3: ASSLGQVGANVLT